These 25 T cell receptor beta chains came from one sample sequenced in a study of CXCR3-negative and CXCR3-positive naive CD8 T cells. Study-wide findings and caveats: Comparison of naive cells showed more hydrophobic TRB CDR3s in CXCR3-positive than in CXCR3-negative naive cells.

Preparation of TRB cDNA libraries relied on 5' RACE carrying UMI labels. TCRdb derives one entry per CDR3 protein from the 5' RACE reads, leaving out DNA. The ten most abundant clones cover approximately 1% of a sample with approximately 98,000 distinct CDR3 sequences. No antigen is known for these receptors. Input material: naive CXCR3+ CD8+ T cells from blood. Described subset: CD45RO-CCR7+CD27+CD95- naive CD8+ T cells expressing CXCR3 (TNR3+). The receptors were gathered from a human donor in good health. Some clones in this sample may be carry-over from other donors' samples.

The V gene is TRBV28, the J gene TRBJ1-2; no DNA is available, so the TRBD1 call from TCRdb remains unchecked. Germline V gene lookup returns CDR1 MDHEN and CDR2 SYDVKM. CDR3 size: 14 residues. This CDR3 is CASSLGGVGSGYTF.

The chain is built from TRBV7-9 and TRBJ2-2; TCRdb proposes TRBD1, but this gene call is untestable without DNA. Germline V gene sequence: CDR1 SEHNR, CDR2 FQNEAQ (reference sequence). The length of the CDR3 is 16 residues. CDR3 residues: CASSVPGQGPTGELFF. Together with reference TRBV7-9 and TRBJ2-2, the CDR3 gives the full variable domain: DTGVSQNPRHKITKRGQNVTFRCDPISEHNRLYWYRQTLGQGPEFLTYFQNEAQLEKSRLLSDRFSAERPKGSFSTLEIQRTEQGDSAMYLCASSVPGQGPTGELFFGEGSRLTVL.

The V call is TRBV27, the J call TRBJ2-4; TCRdb indicates TRBD1, and absent DNA this call remains unverified. This CDR3 has 14 residues. Germline loops: CDR1 MNHEY, CDR2 SMNVEV (reference sequence). The CDR3 sequence: CASGTQLAKNIQYF.

This chain uses TRBV12-3 or TRBV12-4 with TRBJ2-1. There are 12 residues in the CDR3. The CDR3 region is CASSFVGNEQFF.

This chain uses TRBV15 with TRBJ2-1. This CDR3 has 15 amino acids. Germline V gene sequence: CDR1 LNHNV, CDR2 YYDKDF (reference sequence). The CDR3 loop is CATSRTDTVDNEQFF. Using reference TRBV15 and TRBJ2-1 for the parts outside the CDR3, the full variable domain is DAMVIQNPRYQVTQFGKPVTLSCSQTLNHNVMYWYQQKSSQAPKLLFHYYDKDFNNEADTPDNFQSRRPNTSFCFLDIRSPGLGDTAMYLCATSRTDTVDNEQFFGPGTRLTVL.

The chain recombines TRBV12-3 or TRBV12-4 with TRBJ2-1; TCRdb's assignment of TRBD1 cannot be checked, as there is no DNA. This CDR3 has 14 residues. CDR3 in amino acids: CATTPTGASSEQFF.

The chain links TRBV20-1 to TRBJ2-7; as DNA is missing, the TRBD2 call by TCRdb cannot be tested. The CDR3 is 12 amino acids. In germline, CDR1 is DFQATT, CDR2 SNEGSKA (reference sequence). CDR3 region: CSAREGGYEQYF.

CDR3 sequence: CASSQERDLNTEAFF. J is TRBJ1-1 and V is TRBV4-3. CDR3 length: 15 amino acids. From germline, CDR1 is LGHNA and CDR2 YSLEER.

This chain connects TRBV7-8 to TRBJ2-2; TCRdb selects TRBD2, and the lack of DNA leaves this call unchecked. The CDR3 loop spans 21 amino acids. Germline V lookup: CDR1 SGHVS, CDR2 FQNEAQ. This CDR3 reads CASSSLRGTTSGELNTGELFF.

The genes are TRBV29-1 and TRBJ2-7; TCRdb outputs TRBD1, but without DNA this stays unchecked. Looked up from germline, CDR1 is SQVTM and CDR2 is ANQGSEA. CDR3 length: 19 residues. CDR3: CSVEDLVFQKGTVTYEQYF.

The chain has TRBV30 and TRBJ2-1. CDR3 size: 12 residues. Germline assignment: CDR1 GTSNPN and CDR2 SVGIG (reference sequence). The CDR3 protein is CAWNPTDNEQFF.

V is TRBV10-2 and J is TRBJ2-3; the D call from TCRdb, TRBD2, cannot be confirmed without DNA. There are 16 residues in the CDR3. Germline-derived CDR1 and CDR2 are WSHSY and SAAADI. The CDR3 reads CASSDISSGVRDTQYF.

This chain connects TRBV28 to TRBJ2-3; the D gene TCRdb calls, TRBD2, cannot be checked with no DNA. Germline V gene sequence: CDR1 MDHEN, CDR2 SYDVKM. The CDR3 extends over 16 amino acids. The CDR3 spells CASLGWGALHTDTQYF.

This CDR3 reads CASNPSLTSQTDTQYF. The rearrangement uses TRBV7-2 and TRBJ2-3; TCRdb names TRBD2, which stays unverified in the absence of DNA. In germline, CDR1 is SGHTA, CDR2 FQGNSA. The CDR3 loop spans 16 amino acids.

The chain carries TRBV6-2 or TRBV6-3 and TRBJ2-7. The CDR3 contains 13 residues. Looked up from germline, CDR1 is MNHEY and CDR2 is SVGEGT. CDR3 region: CASSYGRSGEQYF.

The chain is built from TRBV20-1 and TRBJ2-2. Germline CDR1 reads DFQATT; CDR2 reads SNEGSKA (reference sequence). The CDR3 totals 13 residues. Here the CDR3 reads CSARTRTTGELFF.

This chain connects TRBV5-1 to TRBJ2-3; TCRdb selects TRBD2, and the lack of DNA leaves this call unchecked. The CDR3 runs to 17 residues. Germline-derived CDR1 and CDR2 are SGHRS and YFSETQ. Here the CDR3 reads CASSQNGLAGVTDTQYF.

The V gene is TRBV15, the J gene TRBJ1-6; the D gene TCRdb calls, TRBD1, cannot be checked with no DNA. Germline CDR1 LNHNV, CDR2 YYDKDF (reference sequence). The CDR3 length is 14 residues. CDR3 in amino acids: CATSPGQDYSPLHF.

The chain has TRBV20-1 and TRBJ2-5; the D call of TRBD2 rests on TCRdb alone, since no DNA is present to check it. The CDR3 totals 17 residues. Germline V gene sequence: CDR1 DFQATT, CDR2 SNEGSKA (reference sequence). This CDR3 reads CSASPELVGLSRETQYF.

This sequence joins TRBV7-9 and TRBJ1-2. Germline V lookup: CDR1 SEHNR, CDR2 FQNEAQ (reference sequence). The CDR3 is 15 residues long. CDR3 region: CASSLGRSVYYGYTF.

This CDR3 reads CSVSAGGNSFTGELFF. The chain joins TRBV29-1 to TRBJ2-2; TCRdb proposes TRBD1, but this gene call is untestable without DNA. Germline lookup yields CDR1 SQVTM and CDR2 ANQGSEA. The CDR3 is made up of 16 amino acids.

The chain employs TRBV7-2 and TRBJ1-5; TCRdb reports TRBD1, a call that lacks DNA to check it against. This CDR3 comprises 15 residues. Looked up from germline, CDR1 is SGHTA and CDR2 is FQGNSA. The CDR3 sequence: CASSFGAYSNQPQHF. The full variable domain, its missing parts supplied by reference TRBV7-2 and TRBJ1-5, is GAGVSQSPSNKVTEKGKDVELRCDPISGHTALYWYRQSLGQGLEFLIYFQGNSAPDKSGLPSDRFSAERTGGSVSTLTIQRTQQEDSAVYLCASSFGAYSNQPQHFGDGTRLSIL.

V usage is TRBV29-1 and J usage is TRBJ2-3; TCRdb names TRBD2, which stays unverified in the absence of DNA. The CDR3 contains 14 residues. The germline gives CDR1 SQVTM, CDR2 ANQGSEA. CDR3 amino acids: CSVGGGASTDTQYF.

The chain recombines TRBV12-3 or TRBV12-4 with TRBJ2-1; TCRdb's D call of TRBD1 is untestable without DNA. The CDR3 runs 14 residues. CDR3 region: CASSFYEVAGEQFF.

This sequence joins TRBV7-8 and TRBJ2-1. Germline CDR1 and CDR2: SGHVS and FQNEAQ. The CDR3 totals 16 residues. The CDR3 protein is CASSLVLLGPYNEQFF.